The source of this TCR beta chain is a study of cytomegalovirus exposure and HLA in healthy donors. Researchers ran the PCR with 60 Vbeta and 13 Jbeta primers. Only in-frame clones appear in the TCRdb table, and some are missing; sequencing was by immunoSEQ multiplex PCR. The table lists around 130,000 clones, roughly 62% of them singletons, with approximately 1.5% in the top ten. The CDR3 is made up of 14 amino acids. The germline V gene has CDR1 SGHNT and CDR2 YYREEE (reference sequence). J lost 5 bases, V lost 1 base, and 3 bases had no gene match. This TCR was sampled from a man younger than 45 in good health and CMV-seropositive. This chain links TRBV5-4 with TRBJ2-1; 7 bases are a match to TRBD1. Sequenced: PBMCs. CDR3 bases: TGTGCCAGCAGCTTGAAAGGGGGCGACAATGAGCAGTTCTTC. This gives the protein CASSLKGGDNEQFF.